These 8 T cell receptor beta chains came from one sample sequenced in a study of breast tumors, draining lymph nodes, adjacent tissues. One entry per CDR3 protein results from TCRdb running MiXCR on the multiplex PCR reads. The data show roughly 15,000 distinct CDR3 sequences, with under 60% seen just once and 15% to 20% held by the top ten. The sequencing input was tumor-adjacent breast tissue. Source of these receptors: a female donor with breast cancer. Some clones in this sample may be carry-over from other donors' samples.

The chain uses TRBV11-3 and TRBJ2-5, with 14 bases lining up with TRBD2. Germline lookup yields CDR1 SGHNT and CDR2 YENEEA. The CDR3 runs 13 residues. The V gene end was trimmed by 3 bases and the J gene end by 9 bases; junction bases not matched to a gene: 0. CDR3 amino acids: CASSLGLAGAQYF. The CDR3 DNA is TGTGCCAGCAGCTTGGGACTAGCGGGGGCCCAGTACTTC.

Many counts were recorded for this clonotype. This chain uses TRBV9 with TRBJ2-4; D is uncertain. The V gene lost 0 bases and the J gene lost 3 bases, with 7 bases spanning the gap. The V gene's germline CDR1 is SGDLS and CDR2 YYNGEE. The CDR3 has 14 residues. Here the CDR3 reads CASSVDINKNIQYF. CDR3 bases: TGTGCCAGCAGCGTAGACATAAACAAAAACATTCAGTACTTC.

The rearrangement joins TRBV20-1 to TRBJ2-5, with 12 bases fitting TRBD2. Germline values: CDR1 DFQATT, CDR2 SNEGSKA (reference sequence). The trim removed 5 bases at V and 3 bases at J, leaving 7 bases unmatched. There are 15 residues in the CDR3. This CDR3 is CSALGLAGLEETQYF. The CDR3 DNA follows: TGCAGTGCTCTCGGACTAGCGGGATTGGAAGAGACCCAGTACTTC.

This clonotype is a singleton in its sample. V is TRBV7-2 and J is TRBJ2-7, with 10 bases identical to TRBD1. The germline V gene has CDR1 SGHTA and CDR2 FQGNSA. This CDR3 contains 15 residues. V shed 0 bases and J 5 bases; nucleotides not matched to a gene: 4. The CDR3 loop is CASSLAPGQGNEQYF. The CDR3 DNA follows: TGTGCCAGCAGCTTAGCTCCGGGACAGGGGAACGAGCAGTACTTC.

For the CDR3, the DNA is TGTGCCATCAGGACCGAGGGCTATGGCTACACCTTC. This gives the protein CAIRTEGYGYTF. The chain has TRBV10-3 and TRBJ1-2, with no clear D. In germline, CDR1 is ENHRY, CDR2 SYGVKD. The CDR3 loop spans 12 amino acids. V was trimmed by 6 bases and J by 4 bases, leaving 9 bases between them.

The V and J genes are TRBV12-3 or TRBV12-4 and TRBJ1-5, with 7 bases identical to TRBD1. The CDR3 has 14 residues. The V segment lost 5 bases and the J segment 7 bases; nucleotides outside the gene matches: 8. The DNA of the CDR3 is TGTGCCAGCAGTCCACCAGGGGGTGGGCAGCCCCAGCATTTT. Translation: CASSPPGGGQPQHF.

The chain joins TRBV20-1 to TRBJ2-7; D unclear. Germline-derived CDR1 and CDR2 are DFQATT and SNEGSKA (reference sequence). V lost 3 bases and J lost 4, with 13 bases in between. The CDR3 is 13 amino acids. DNA for the CDR3: TGCAGTGCTAGGGACGTAATCGTTTACGAGCAGTACTTC. Protein: CSARDVIVYEQYF.

A remark on this clonotype: No conserved phenylalanine or tryptophan is present at the end of the CDR3, so a read error is the likely explanation. The limits of the CDR3 on the DNA are not certain, so only TCRdb's listed CDR3 is given. The chain joins TRBV19 to TRBJ2-1; TRBD2 is the table's D call, not checked against the DNA. 16 amino acids form the CDR3, both terminal residues included. Germline V gene lookup returns CDR1 LNHDA and CDR2 SQIVND (reference sequence). The CDR3: CASSVGGPSSYNEQTP.